The rows below give T cell receptor beta chains drawn from one sample of a study of CD8 T cells in Susac syndrome. MiXCR was run by TCRdb on the immunoSEQ multiplex PCR reads, yielding one entry per CDR3 protein. The sample has about 140,000 distinct CDR3 sequences, 95% seen once; the top ten hold more than 0.11%. The material sequenced was CD4+ T cells from PBMCs. The receptors come from a human donor with Susac syndrome. Each CDR3 is given without its conserved first and last residue. The order of the fields is clone size, V gene, J gene, CDR3 protein. Some rows mark clone size as missing; the rest say once, few, many or name a class of expanded clone.

clone_size: -
v_call: TRBV30
j_call: TRBJ2-3
cdr3_aa: AWSPGTGVFADTQY

clone_size: -
v_call: TRBV30
j_call: TRBJ1-2
cdr3_aa: ACQGQGGNGYT

clone_size: -
v_call: TRBV20-1
j_call: TRBJ1-2
cdr3_aa: SARGTGLGYGYT

clone_size: -
v_call: TRBV25-1
j_call: TRBJ1-1
cdr3_aa: ASRALEAF

clone_size: -
v_call: TRBV5-4
j_call: TRBJ2-3
cdr3_aa: ASSSSGLAGADTQY

clone_size: once
v_call: TRBV13
j_call: TRBJ2-1
cdr3_aa: ASSWGLAGNNEQF

clone_size: -
v_call: TRBV4-1
j_call: TRBJ1-1
cdr3_aa: ASSQVSFNTEAF

clone_size: once
v_call: TRBV15
j_call: TRBJ1-3
cdr3_aa: ATGIFGNTIY

clone_size: once
v_call: TRBV20-1
j_call: TRBJ1-3
cdr3_aa: SAGTSSGNTIY

clone_size: -
v_call: TRBV28
j_call: TRBJ2-1
cdr3_aa: ATRWGQGGNEQF

clone_size: -
v_call: TRBV20-1
j_call: TRBJ2-1
cdr3_aa: SAKDLPLDEQF

clone_size: -
v_call: TRBV20-1
j_call: TRBJ2-1
cdr3_aa: SPRGRYNEQF

clone_size: once
v_call: TRBV20-1
j_call: TRBJ1-6
cdr3_aa: SARGEGDSPLH

clone_size: few
v_call: TRBV30
j_call: TRBJ1-1
cdr3_aa: AWSFSVEGTEAF

clone_size: -
v_call: TRBV29-1
j_call: TRBJ1-1
cdr3_aa: SGGHRNTEAF

clone_size: -
v_call: TRBV28
j_call: TRBJ2-7
cdr3_aa: ASLPRGRVGHEQY

clone_size: -
v_call: TRBV7-9
j_call: TRBJ1-2
cdr3_aa: ASSRSRQGVSLGYGYT

clone_size: -
v_call: TRBV20-1
j_call: TRBJ1-4
cdr3_aa: SANEGNEKLF

clone_size: -
v_call: TRBV5-1
j_call: TRBJ2-1
cdr3_aa: ASRRESYNEQF

clone_size: -
v_call: TRBV4-1
j_call: TRBJ2-1
cdr3_aa: ASSRIGQGSYNEQF

clone_size: -
v_call: TRBV7-8
j_call: TRBJ1-1
cdr3_aa: ASSRGTKNTEAF

clone_size: -
v_call: TRBV9
j_call: TRBJ1-1
cdr3_aa: ASTPDLNPGVAEAF

clone_size: -
v_call: TRBV9
j_call: TRBJ2-2
cdr3_aa: ASSPGTYNTGELF

clone_size: -
v_call: TRBV30
j_call: TRBJ1-2
cdr3_aa: AGVRGLDGYT

clone_size: -
v_call: TRBV9
j_call: TRBJ1-2
cdr3_aa: ASTKDRQNYGYT

clone_size: few
v_call: TRBV30
j_call: TRBJ1-1
cdr3_aa: AWSGDLNTEAF

clone_size: -
v_call: TRBV30
j_call: TRBJ2-6
cdr3_aa: AWRTGAAGANVLT

clone_size: -
v_call: TRBV20-1
j_call: TRBJ2-5
cdr3_aa: SAPQVGETQY

clone_size: once
v_call: TRBV6-6
j_call: TRBJ1-6
cdr3_aa: ASRAGRDNSPLH

clone_size: -
v_call: TRBV30
j_call: TRBJ1-2
cdr3_aa: AWSPGFGGGYT

clone_size: -
v_call: TRBV12-3/TRBV12-4
j_call: TRBJ1-1
cdr3_aa: ASSSETRRNTEAF

clone_size: -
v_call: TRBV7-2
j_call: TRBJ1-5
cdr3_aa: ASSSGFSNQPQH

clone_size: -
v_call: TRBV23-1
j_call: TRBJ2-5
cdr3_aa: ASTRITVVQETQY

clone_size: -
v_call: TRBV20-1
j_call: TRBJ2-1
cdr3_aa: SARDRGEQF

clone_size: -
v_call: TRBV30
j_call: -
cdr3_aa: AWSGGGSVYEQY

clone_size: -
v_call: TRBV5-1
j_call: TRBJ1-1
cdr3_aa: ASSLMGSTEAF

clone_size: -
v_call: TRBV12-3/TRBV12-4
j_call: TRBJ2-7
cdr3_aa: ASSPTGLAANYEQY

clone_size: -
v_call: TRBV6-2/TRBV6-3
j_call: TRBJ2-1
cdr3_aa: ASIPSGTGNEQF

clone_size: -
v_call: TRBV4-1
j_call: TRBJ1-5
cdr3_aa: ASSQDWAGDQPQH

clone_size: -
v_call: TRBV30
j_call: TRBJ1-5
cdr3_aa: ASGSKGQPQH

clone_size: -
v_call: TRBV30
j_call: TRBJ1-2
cdr3_aa: AWSTSRVRGYT

clone_size: -
v_call: TRBV20-1
j_call: TRBJ2-7
cdr3_aa: SASASGEQY